This T cell receptor (beta chain) derives from a study of identical twins. Study-wide results and caveats: Memory repertoires showed no such pattern, whereas abundant cord blood beta clonotypes carried fewer insertions.

A word on this clonotype: Antigen: not known.

Carrying unique molecular identifiers, the cDNA also gained a universal primer site through template switching. TCRdb fed the 5' RACE reads into MiXCR, producing one record per CDR3 protein. The repertoire has some 250,000 distinct CDR3 sequences, roughly 13% of them found once; the top ten carry roughly 4%. Germline CDR1 is LGHDT and CDR2 is YNNKEL (reference sequence). The CDR3 is made up of 13 amino acids. Between the trimmed V and J ends, which lost 0 bases and 9 bases, there was a span of 10 bases. The same sample was also used in a study of yellow fever vaccine responses in identical twins. That study adds: It has been reported that, in twins, the vaccine T cell response seemed partly convergent and partly personalized.

Sequencing was done on a sample of memory (CD45RO+) T cells sorted from blood. The V call is TRBV3-1, the J call TRBJ2-3; a possible D gene is TRBD2 (5 bases). The source is a woman between 18 and 30 years old in good health. The CDR3: CASSQEGSPTQYF. As DNA, the CDR3 is TGTGCCAGCAGCCAAGAAGGGAGCCCAACGCAGTATTTT.